A selection of T cell receptor beta chains follows, all from one sample in a study of shared clonotypes between healthy human individuals. Sequencing used immunoSEQ multiplex PCR; TCRdb keeps in-frame clones, though not all of them. The repertoire holds about 2.1 million clones, with 93% as singletons. Specimen: naive CD8+ T cells from PBMCs. The receptors originated from a man between 18 and 29 years old in good health. Some clones in this sample may be carry-over from other donors' samples. Each CDR3 is given with its conserved first and last residue. The D gene is left open where the match is weak. For some rows the clone size is stated as once, few or many, or as a class when expanded; others skip it.

once,14,NA,TRBJ2-7,TRBV11-2,CASSLAGRSYEQYF,TGTGCCAGCAGCTTAGCGGGTCGTTCCTACGAGCAGTACTTC
NA,15,TRBD1,TRBJ1-1,TRBV7-3,CASSHDRQGNTEAFF,TGTGCCAGCAGCCATGATCGACAGGGGAACACTGAAGCTTTCTTT
NA,14,NA,TRBJ2-7,TRBV2,CASRGTVRQYEQYF,TGTGCCAGCAGGGGTACTGTCAGACAGTACGAGCAGTACTTC
NA,13,NA,TRBJ2-1,TRBV7-6,CASSSLGAGEQFF,TGTGCCAGCAGCTCGCTAGGGGCGGGTGAGCAGTTCTTC
NA,16,NA,TRBJ2-2,TRBV7-9,CASSAPWTEGTGELFF,TGTGCCAGCAGCGCCCCCTGGACCGAGGGGACCGGGGAGCTGTTTTTT
NA,12,NA,TRBJ2-5,TRBV13,CASSLQGETQYF,TGTGCCAGCAGCTTACAGGGGGAGACCCAGTACTTC
NA,14,NA,TRBJ1-1,TRBV4-3,CASSQASVNTEAFF,TGCGCCAGCAGCCAAGCATCCGTGAACACTGAAGCTTTCTTT
NA,16,TRBD2,TRBJ2-3,TRBV7-9,CASSSILAGVTDTQYF,TGTGCCAGCAGCTCCATACTAGCGGGGGTCACAGATACGCAGTATTTT
NA,13,NA,TRBJ2-7,TRBV28,CASRGGNHHEQYF,TGTGCCAGCAGAGGCGGAAACCACCACGAGCAGTACTTC
NA,15,TRBD2,TRBJ2-7,TRBV7-9,CASSPGLATPYEQYF,TGTGCCAGCAGCCCCGGACTAGCGACCCCCTACGAGCAGTACTTC
NA,15,TRBD1,TRBJ2-7,TRBV7-9,CASSSSGTGVFEQYF,TGTGCCAGCAGCTCGTCCGGGACAGGGGTCTTCGAGCAGTACTTC
NA,12,NA,TRBJ2-7,TRBV5-4,CASSDGLAEQYF,TGTGCCAGCAGCGACGGGCTTGCCGAGCAGTACTTC
NA,15,TRBD2,TRBJ2-7,TRBV7-9,CASSLASGTSYEQYF,TGTGCCAGCAGCTTAGCTAGCGGGACTTCCTACGAGCAGTACTTC
NA,14,NA,TRBJ2-1,TRBV27,CASSFISGDNEQFF,TGTGCCAGCAGTTTTATTTCGGGGGATAATGAGCAGTTCTTC
NA,15,NA,TRBJ2-7,TRBV19,CASSTPTGNDYEQYF,TGTGCCAGTAGTACCCCCACAGGGAACGATTACGAGCAGTACTTC
NA,14,NA,TRBJ2-3,TRBV29-1,CSVEGNRVTDTQYF,TGCAGCGTTGAGGGGAACAGGGTCACAGATACGCAGTATTTT
NA,14,NA,TRBJ2-7,TRBV13,CASSPLDMSYEQYF,TGTGCCAGCAGCCCCTTGGACATGTCCTACGAGCAGTACTTC
NA,12,NA,TRBJ2-7,TRBV7-6,CASSWGGDEQYF,TGTGCCAGCAGCTGGGGGGGCGACGAGCAGTACTTC
NA,13,NA,TRBJ2-1,TRBV4-3,CASSHAGGNEQFF,TGCGCCAGCAGCCACGCCGGGGGTAATGAGCAGTTCTTC
NA,18,NA,TRBJ1-2,TRBV5-1,CASSFQRQGLSSNYGYTF,TGCGCCAGCAGCTTCCAGAGGCAGGGCCTTTCCTCTAACTATGGCTACACCTTC
NA,15,TRBD2,TRBJ2-1,TRBV2,CASSPLAGAGNEQFF,TGTGCCAGCAGTCCACTAGCGGGAGCGGGGAATGAGCAGTTCTTC
NA,17,TRBD2,TRBJ2-2,TRBV10-3,CAIRTPPGGRGTGELFF,TGTGCCATCAGGACTCCCCCGGGCGGGAGGGGGACCGGGGAGCTGTTTTTT
NA,13,NA,TRBJ1-2,TRBV27,CASRPTGSYGYTF,TGTGCCAGCAGACCAACAGGGAGCTATGGCTACACCTTC
NA,14,NA,TRBJ1-2,TRBV7-9,CASSSVPTNYGYTF,TGTGCCAGCAGCTCAGTCCCAACTAACTATGGCTACACCTTC
NA,14,NA,TRBJ1-5,TRBV27,CASSLSGGNQPQHF,TGTGCCAGCAGTTTATCGGGAGGCAATCAGCCCCAGCATTTT
NA,19,TRBD1,TRBJ2-2,TRBV5-1,CASSLPSSGQESYTGELFF,TGCGCCAGCAGCTTGCCCTCCTCGGGACAGGAGTCGTACACCGGGGAGCTGTTTTTT
NA,15,NA,TRBJ2-2,TRBV14,CASRRTYANTGELFF,TGTGCCAGCAGGCGTACATACGCGAACACCGGGGAGCTGTTTTTT
once,16,NA,TRBJ2-4,TRBV13,CASSSTTLLAKNIQYF,TGTGCCAGCAGCTCCACGACCCTACTAGCCAAAAACATTCAGTACTTC
NA,15,TRBD2,TRBJ2-3,TRBV7-8,CASTLLATSTDTQYF,TGTGCCAGCACCCTACTAGCGACTAGCACAGATACGCAGTATTTT
NA,14,NA,TRBJ2-7,TRBV27,CASSFVGGSYEQYF,TGTGCCAGCAGTTTTGTAGGGGGCTCCTACGAGCAGTACTTC
NA,13,NA,TRBJ2-5,TRBV29-1,CSVEQGGEETQYF,TGCAGCGTTGAACAGGGGGGGGAGGAGACCCAGTACTTC
NA,15,TRBD2,TRBJ2-3,TRBV29-1,CSVEEAGVGTDTQYF,TGCAGCGTTGAAGAAGCGGGAGTGGGCACAGATACGCAGTATTTT
NA,17,NA,TRBJ2-7,TRBV7-9,CASSSGAQGMLPYEQYF,TGTGCCAGCAGCTCGGGGGCCCAGGGGATGCTCCCCTACGAGCAGTACTTC
NA,16,NA,TRBJ2-1,TRBV28,CASSLFGTISYNEQFF,TGTGCCAGCAGTTTATTCGGGACGATTTCCTACAATGAGCAGTTCTTC
NA,13,NA,TRBJ1-1,TRBV7-9,CASSLAPRLGAFF,TGTGCCAGCAGCTTAGCCCCGCGGCTCGGGGCTTTCTTT
NA,15,TRBD2,TRBJ2-3,TRBV7-2,CASSFVLAGTDTQYF,TGTGCCAGCAGCTTTGTGCTAGCGGGCACAGATACGCAGTATTTT
once,16,TRBD1,TRBJ1-2,TRBV27,CASRPLIQGAYYGYTF,TGTGCCAGCAGACCCCTAATCCAGGGGGCCTACTATGGCTACACCTTC
NA,13,NA,TRBJ2-1,TRBV6-5,CASSYSRTMAQFF,TGTGCCAGCAGTTACTCGAGGACGATGGCGCAGTTCTTC
NA,17,TRBD2,TRBJ2-2,TRBV4-1,CASSQSGASGSTGELFF,TGCGCCAGCAGCCAATCCGGGGCTAGCGGGAGCACCGGGGAGCTGTTTTTT
NA,13,NA,TRBJ2-7,TRBV6-1,CASSVYQAYEQYF,TGTGCCAGCAGTGTATATCAGGCCTACGAGCAGTACTTC
once,14,TRBD2,TRBJ2-3,TRBV27,CASSLFTSADTQYF,TGTGCCAGCAGTTTATTCACTAGCGCTGATACGCAGTATTTT
NA,12,NA,TRBJ2-3,TRBV6-6,CASSLDPDTQYF,TGTGCCAGCAGCCTCGATCCGGATACGCAGTATTTT
once,15,NA,TRBJ2-3,TRBV15,CATSPAEVSTDTQYF,TGTGCCACCAGTCCAGCGGAAGTTAGCACAGATACGCAGTATTTT
NA,14,NA,TRBJ2-7,TRBV30,CAWSVVQEHYEQYF,TGTGCCTGGAGTGTTGTACAGGAGCACTACGAGCAGTACTTC
once,14,TRBD2,TRBJ2-3,TRBV19,CASSPGLATDTQYF,TGTGCCAGTAGTCCGGGACTAGCTACAGATACGCAGTATTTT
NA,15,NA,TRBJ2-7,TRBV19,CASSIEGGIGYEQYF,TGTGCCAGTAGTATAGAAGGCGGGATAGGCTACGAGCAGTACTTC
NA,13,NA,TRBJ2-7,TRBV7-3,CARPGTSSYEQYF,TGTGCCCGTCCAGGGACCAGCTCCTACGAGCAGTACTTC
NA,14,NA,TRBJ1-2,TRBV27,CASSPKAGFNGYTF,TGTGCCAGCAGTCCGAAAGCCGGGTTCAATGGCTACACCTTC
NA,13,NA,TRBJ1-1,TRBV25-1,CASSDGVRTEAFF,TGTGCCAGCAGTGATGGGGTAAGGACTGAAGCTTTCTTT
NA,13,TRBD1,TRBJ1-1,TRBV19,CASSGQGTGSAFF,TGTGCCAGTAGTGGCCAGGGGACAGGGTCAGCTTTCTTT
NA,14,NA,TRBJ1-2,TRBV27,CASSLKGYGYGYTF,TGTGCCAGCAGTTTAAAGGGGTATGGCTATGGCTACACCTTC
NA,13,NA,TRBJ1-1,TRBV5-4,CASSWGQNTEAFF,TGTGCCAGCAGCTGGGGGCAGAACACTGAAGCTTTCTTT
once,12,NA,TRBJ2-5,TRBV28,CASSLNEETQYF,TGTGCCAGCAGTTTAAACGAAGAGACCCAGTACTTC
few,13,NA,TRBJ1-5,TRBV7-9,CASSLGGMQPQHF,TGTGCCAGCAGCTTAGGAGGGATGCAGCCCCAGCATTTT
NA,16,NA,TRBJ2-7,TRBV6-5,CASSYSIEGSSYEQYF,TGTGCCAGCAGTTACTCCATTGAAGGTAGCTCCTACGAGCAGTACTTC
NA,14,TRBD1,TRBJ1-1,TRBV29-1,CSVDSGTGNTEAFF,TGCAGCGTTGATTCTGGGACAGGGAACACTGAAGCTTTCTTT
NA,17,TRBD2,TRBJ2-7,TRBV27,CASSFLTSGPPPYEQYF,TGTGCCAGCAGTTTCCTCACTAGCGGGCCACCACCCTACGAGCAGTACTTC
NA,16,NA,TRBJ2-6,TRBV21-1,CASSNLRNSGANVLTF,TGTGCCAGCAGCAATTTGCGCAACTCTGGGGCCAACGTCCTGACTTTC
NA,13,NA,TRBJ1-5,TRBV27,CASSTYSNQPQHF,TGTGCCAGCAGTACTTATAGCAATCAGCCCCAGCATTTT